This entry is about one T cell receptor (beta chain). Its cognate antigen is unknown. The junction does not match germline at one end; this may be a read error. The use of a sample-barcoded 5' primer and a J-beta primer mix characterized a second PCR of roughly 6 to 12 cycles. TCRdb re-analysed the 5' RACE reads in MiXCR, keeping a single row per CDR3 protein. The sample lists about 1 million distinct CDR3 sequences, 45% occurring once. This entry is derived from a study of blood T cells in healthy people across ages. The study, taken as a whole, reports: In long-lived donors, naive CD4+ cell counts and diversity exceeded those of aged donors.

Looked up from germline, CDR1 is MNHEY and CDR2 is SVGAGI. This CDR3 comprises 14 residues. Sequencing input: blood. V usage is TRBV6-5 and J usage is TRBJ2-6; D may be TRBD1 or TRBD2 (5 bases each). The sequence came from an older woman in good health. The CDR3: CASSSTHGADVLTF. The CDR3 nucleotides read TGTGCCAGCAGTTCCACGCACGGGGCCGACGTCCTGACTTTC.